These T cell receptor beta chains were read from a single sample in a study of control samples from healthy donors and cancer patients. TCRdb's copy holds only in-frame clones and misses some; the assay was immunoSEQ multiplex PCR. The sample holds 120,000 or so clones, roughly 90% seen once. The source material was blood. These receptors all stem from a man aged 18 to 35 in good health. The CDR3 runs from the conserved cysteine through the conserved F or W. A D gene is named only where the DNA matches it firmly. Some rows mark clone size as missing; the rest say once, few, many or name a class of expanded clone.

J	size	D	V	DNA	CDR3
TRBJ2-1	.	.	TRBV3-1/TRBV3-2	TGTGCCAGCAGCCGTGATTCGTTGAGTTGGGGGGATGAGCAGTTCTTC	CASSRDSLSWGDEQFF
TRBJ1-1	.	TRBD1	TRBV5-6	TGTGCCAGCAGCCAGGGGGATAACACTGAAGCTTTCTTT	CASSQGDNTEAFF
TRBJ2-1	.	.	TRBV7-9	TGTGCCAGCAGCATAGGGGACAATCACAATGAGCAGTTCTTC	CASSIGDNHNEQFF
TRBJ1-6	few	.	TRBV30	TGTGCCTGGAGCCACAGGGCAGGAAATTCACCCCTCCACTTT	CAWSHRAGNSPLHF
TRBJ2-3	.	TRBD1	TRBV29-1	TGCAGCGTTGGGGACAGGGGTCCAGATACGCAGTATTTT	CSVGDRGPDTQYF
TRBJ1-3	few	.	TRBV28	TGTGCCAGCGAAACAGGGGGAAACACCATATATTTT	CASETGGNTIYF
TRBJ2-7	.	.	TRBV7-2	TGTGCCAGCAGCCCAGCTTTTCCTGCGGTCTCCTACGAGCAGTACTTC	CASSPAFPAVSYEQYF
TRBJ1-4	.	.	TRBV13	TGTGCCAGCAGCTTAGGATATAGTGAAAAACTGTTTTTT	CASSLGYSEKLFF
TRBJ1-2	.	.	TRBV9	TGTGCCAGCAGCTTAGAACAGGAATTGGATGGCTACACCTTC	CASSLEQELDGYTF
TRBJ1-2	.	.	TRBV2	TGTGCCAGCATTCATAAAACTAACTATGGCTACACCTTC	CASIHKTNYGYTF
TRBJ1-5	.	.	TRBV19	TGTGCCAGTAGTGTACGGGACGGCAATCAGCCCCAGCATTTT	CASSVRDGNQPQHF
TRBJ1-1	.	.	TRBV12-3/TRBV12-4	TGTGCCAGCAGTTTAACGGGAAATACTGAAGCTTTCTTT	CASSLTGNTEAFF
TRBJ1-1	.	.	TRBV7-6	TGTGCCAGCAGCTTAGAACCTTACACTGAAGCTTTCTTT	CASSLEPYTEAFF
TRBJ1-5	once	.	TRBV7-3	TGTGCCAGCAGCTCAGACCACAATCAGCCCCAGCATTTT	CASSSDHNQPQHF
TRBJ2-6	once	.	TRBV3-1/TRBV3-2	TGTGCCAGCAGCCAGAAACGGGACACCTACTCTGGGGCCAACGTCCTGACTTTC	CASSQKRDTYSGANVLTF
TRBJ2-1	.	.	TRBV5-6	TGTGCCAGCAGCTCAGAGGACGTCTACAATGAGCAGTTCTTC	CASSSEDVYNEQFF
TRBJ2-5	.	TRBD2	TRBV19	TGTGCCAGTAGTGCTAGCGGGAGACGAGAGACCCAGTACTTC	CASSASGRRETQYF
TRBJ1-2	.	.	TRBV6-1	TGTGCCAGCAGTGAAACCGGGACGGGCTACTATGGCTACACCTTC	CASSETGTGYYGYTF
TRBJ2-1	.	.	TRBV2	TGTGCCAGCAGGACCCCTTCGGGGAGCAATGAGCAGTTCTTC	CASRTPSGSNEQFF
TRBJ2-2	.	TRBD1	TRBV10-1	TGCGCCACGGCCTCGGACAGGGAGAACACCGGGGAGCTGTTTTTT	CATASDRENTGELFF
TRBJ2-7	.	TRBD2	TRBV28	TGTGCCAGCAGTTCCCCCTTTAGCGGGGGTGACCGACTCTACGAGCAGTACTTC	CASSSPFSGGDRLYEQYF
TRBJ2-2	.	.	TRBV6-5	TGTGCCACCTTCCGCGGAGCCACGAACACCGGGGAGCTGTTTTTT	CATFRGATNTGELFF
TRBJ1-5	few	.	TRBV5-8	TGTGCCAGCAGCTTGGATATCAGCCAGGGACGCCAGCCCCAGCATTTT	CASSLDISQGRQPQHF
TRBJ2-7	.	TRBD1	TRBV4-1	TGCGCCAGCAGCCAAGCACCGGGACAGGGTCACGAGCAGTACTTC	CASSQAPGQGHEQYF
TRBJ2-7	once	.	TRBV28	TGTGCCAGCAGTCGGCCAGACGGCTACGTGGAGCAGTACTTC	CASSRPDGYVEQYF
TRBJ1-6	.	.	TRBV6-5	TGTGCCAGCAGTTACCCGAGAACTAATTCACCCCTCCACTTT	CASSYPRTNSPLHF
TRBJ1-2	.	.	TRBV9	TGTGCCAGCAGCGTAGATGGGCAACCCAGCTATGGCTACACCTTC	CASSVDGQPSYGYTF
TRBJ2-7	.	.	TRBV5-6	TGTGCCAGCAGCTTGGTAGGACCGATCTCCTACGAGCAGTACTTC	CASSLVGPISYEQYF
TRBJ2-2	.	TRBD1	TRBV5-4	TGTGCCAGCAGCGTTTCGGACAGGGGCCGACTTCCCGGGGAGCTGTTTTTT	CASSVSDRGRLPGELFF
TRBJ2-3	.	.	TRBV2	TGTGCCAGCAGGGCAAGGGGGTGGTCAGGGTCGGATACGCAGTATTTT	CASRARGWSGSDTQYF
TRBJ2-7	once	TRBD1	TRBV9	TGTGCCAGCAGCGGAGGCGGGACAGGGAGCTCCTACGAGCAGTACTTC	CASSGGGTGSSYEQYF
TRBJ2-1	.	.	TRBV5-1	TGCGCCAGCAGCTTGAAACCCCCGGAAAATGAGCAGTTCTTC	CASSLKPPENEQFF
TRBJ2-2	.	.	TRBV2	TGTGCCAGCAGTGAATGGCAGGCAGCGAACACCGGGGAGCTGTTTTTT	CASSEWQAANTGELFF
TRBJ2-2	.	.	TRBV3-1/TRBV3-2	TGTGCCAGCAGATTCATTGGACTGGAGAACACCGGGGAGCTGTTTTTT	CASRFIGLENTGELFF
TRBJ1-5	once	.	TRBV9	TGTGCCAGCAGCGGGGACGGTAGCAATCAGCCCCAGCATTTT	CASSGDGSNQPQHF
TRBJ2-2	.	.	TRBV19	TGTGCCAGTAGTATAACGGAGAACACCGGGGAGCTGTTTTTT	CASSITENTGELFF
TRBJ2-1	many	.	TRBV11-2	TGTGCCAGCAGCTTAAGGCTAGCGAGCTACAATGAGCAGTTCTTC	CASSLRLASYNEQFF
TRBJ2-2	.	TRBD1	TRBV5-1	TGCGCCAGCAGCTTCACAGGGGGCGCGGGCACCGGGGAGCTGTTTTTT	CASSFTGGAGTGELFF
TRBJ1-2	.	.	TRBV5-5	TGTGCCAGCAGCTTGGCCCAGGGGAGGTATGGCTACACCTTC	CASSLAQGRYGYTF
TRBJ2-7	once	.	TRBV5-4	TGTGCCAGCAGCCCGGGATACGAGCAGTACTTC	CASSPGYEQYF
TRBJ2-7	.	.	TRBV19	TGTGCCAGCGCTCTCCGGGACTCCTCCTACGAGCAGTACTTC	CASALRDSSYEQYF
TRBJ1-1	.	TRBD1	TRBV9	TGTGCCAGCAGCGTAGAAGGGGGCCACACTGAAGCTTTCTTT	CASSVEGGHTEAFF
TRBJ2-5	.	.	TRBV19	TGTGCCAGTAGTATGGGCCAGTACCGGGAGACCCAGTACTTC	CASSMGQYRETQYF
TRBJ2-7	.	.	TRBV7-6	TGTGCCGAAGCCGTCTGGGACCAATACGAGCAGTACTTC	CAEAVWDQYEQYF
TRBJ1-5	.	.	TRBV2	TGTGCCAGCAGGGGCAGGGGAAACGGCAATCAGCCCCAGCATTTT	CASRGRGNGNQPQHF
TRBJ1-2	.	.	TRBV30	TGTGCCTGGAGTGTACCCACCGCTACGAGCTACACCTTC	CAWSVPTATSYTF
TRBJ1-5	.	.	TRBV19	TGTGCCACCTCCGACGGACAAAATAGCAATCAGCCCCAGCATTTT	CATSDGQNSNQPQHF
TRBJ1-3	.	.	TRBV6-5	TGTGCCAGCAGTCCCTCAGGGTTTACTGGAAACACCATATATTTT	CASSPSGFTGNTIYF
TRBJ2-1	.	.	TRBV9	TGTGCCAGCAGCGTAGCTAGGGACAACAACTACAATGAGCAGTTCTTC	CASSVARDNNYNEQFF
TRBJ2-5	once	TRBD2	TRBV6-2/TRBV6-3	TGTGCCAGCAGCAGAACTAGCGGGAGGGGGCCCCAGTACTTC	CASSRTSGRGPQYF